This T cell receptor (beta chain) was observed in a study of cytomegalovirus exposure and HLA in healthy donors. Study-wide context: HLA-typed donors contributed 65 million to 85 million unique TCRs, which were held in an early data release.

Germline-derived CDR1 and CDR2 are SGHVS and FNYEAQ. Trimming removed 5 bases from V and 5 bases from J; junction bases left unmatched: 6. The CDR3 is 16 residues long. General observations from the study: Reports described diagnosis of cytomegalovirus status by the classifier as highly specific and sensitive. When the data were analyzed later, several of the most significant clusters appeared to be linked to common viral pathogens. Presence/absence analyses rested on an assumption that sequencing depth was roughly uniform across donors.

The study ran its PCR with 60 Vbeta and 13 Jbeta primers. Profiling relied on immunoSEQ multiplex PCR, and the TCRdb table lists in-frame clones only, not all of them. Seen here are roughly 100,000 clones, around 60% observed once, and the top ten hold 2.5% to 4%. Notes on this clone: Its antigen is still unknown.

The sample was PBMCs. This chain joins TRBV7-6 and TRBJ2-3; the match to TRBD2 covers 14 bases. The receptor was isolated from a woman aged 50 to 60 in good health and CMV-seronegative. CDR3 amino acids: CASSLEGLAGVDTQYF. The DNA for the CDR3 is TGTGCCAGCAGCCTCGAGGGACTAGCGGGAGTAGATACGCAGTATTTT.